The 4 T cell receptor beta chains listed next were all sequenced from one sample in a study of shared T cell receptors in the human thymus. Sequenced by immunoSEQ multiplex PCR; TCRdb stores in-frame clones only, minus some. The sample contains just under 550,000 clones, 75% to 80% of which appear only once. These data were also reused for a study on human thymus T cells.

The sequenced sample was thymocytes. These receptors came from a boy in the first two years of life with a congenital heart defect.

This clone came up once. This chain links TRBV11-2 with TRBJ1-2; the match to TRBD1 covers 7 bases. Germline V gene sequence: CDR1 SGHAT, CDR2 FQNNGV. V shed 5 bases and J 8 bases; nucleotides not matched to a gene: 17. CDR3 length: 16 residues. CDR3 loop: CASSHSPGTDPRGYTF. The CDR3 coding sequence is TGTGCCAGCAGCCATAGTCCCGGGACAGATCCTCGAGGCTACACCTTC.

J is TRBJ2-2 and V is TRBV12-5, with D possibly TRBD2 on 6 matching bases. Germline V gene lookup returns CDR1 LGHNT and CDR2 FRNRAP. The CDR3 runs to 16 residues. V lost 4 bases and J 5 bases, leaving 17 bases between the germline ends. The CDR3 sequence: CASGSHRERGTGELFF. The CDR3 DNA reads as TGTGCTAGTGGTTCTCACCGGGAACGGGGGACCGGGGAGCTGTTTTTT.

This clone was detected once. The chain joins TRBV5-5 to TRBJ1-1; D uncertain. Germline V CDR1 and CDR2: SGHKS, YYEKEE (reference sequence). The CDR3 is 14 amino acids. V gave up 8 bases and J gave up 4 bases, with 18 bases separating them. CDR3 sequence: CARVPPKAPTEAFF. In DNA, the CDR3 is TGTGCCAGGGTCCCCCCAAAAGCACCCACTGAAGCTTTCTTT.

The chain links TRBV2 to TRBJ1-5; TRBD1 matches at 7 bases. Germline CDR1 is SNHLY and CDR2 is FYNNEI. V gave up 6 bases and J gave up 5 bases; unmatched junction bases: 13. This CDR3 is 16 amino acids long. The CDR3 loop is CASRGRTGLFDQPQHF. CDR3 DNA: TGTGCCAGCAGGGGTAGGACAGGTTTGTTCGATCAGCCCCAGCATTTT.